This TCR beta chain was identified in a study of CD8+ T cells in alopecia areata. Investigators isolated RNA and reverse transcribed it into cDNA to act as the sequencing template. Here immunoSEQ multiplex PCR was the method, and the copy in TCRdb shows in-frame clones only, minus some. This table holds 93,000 or so clones, 70% to 90% found once. Treatment indicated: oral pan-JAK inhibitor, 5-10 mg twice daily. V shed 3 bases and J shed 6 bases, with 7 bases lying between them. The CDR3 is made up of 12 amino acids. CDR1 and CDR2 (germline): WNHNN, SYGVQD (reference sequence). Here the sequenced sample was CD8+ T cells sorted from blood, taken around week 30, from a patient treated with tofacitinib. The receptor's source is a human donor with alopecia areata. The chain employs TRBV10-1 and TRBJ2-3; D ambiguous. CDR3 in amino acids: CASSEQWDTQYF. For the CDR3, the DNA is TGCGCCAGCAGTGAACAGTGGGATACGCAGTATTTT.